A selection of T cell receptor beta chains follows, all from one sample in a study of neoadjuvant nivolumab and ipilimumab in lung cancer. Profiled with immunoSEQ multiplex PCR; TCRdb holds only in-frame clones, not every one. This table has some 28,000 clones, 65% to 85% appearing once. The specimen comprised tumor tissue, sampled after neoadjuvant nivolumab, alone or with ipilimumab, at or shortly before surgery. The receptors were sampled from an adult with non-small cell lung cancer. Both conserved end residues are part of each CDR3. Each record gives: V gene, D gene, J gene, clone size, CDR3 DNA, CDR3 protein. The D gene is left open where the match is weak. Clone size is shown for a subset of rows, as once, few, many or a class of expanded clone.

V gene: TRBV2
D gene: -
J gene: TRBJ1-1
clone size: -
CDR3 DNA: TGTGCCAGCAGGGGACAAGCGAACACTGAAGCTTTCTTT
CDR3 protein: CASRGQANTEAFF

V gene: TRBV6-4
D gene: TRBD1
J gene: TRBJ2-1
clone size: -
CDR3 DNA: TGTGCCAGCAGGGAACAGGGGGTAACGGGCGATGAGCAGTTCTTC
CDR3 protein: CASREQGVTGDEQFF

V gene: TRBV6-6
D gene: TRBD1
J gene: TRBJ1-5
clone size: -
CDR3 DNA: TGTGCCAGCAGAAGGGAGACAGGGAGTCGGCAGCCCCAGCATTTT
CDR3 protein: CASRRETGSRQPQHF

V gene: TRBV25-1
D gene: -
J gene: TRBJ2-1
clone size: -
CDR3 DNA: TGTGCCAGCAGTGAATACGGCAGGGACAATGAGCAGTTCTTC
CDR3 protein: CASSEYGRDNEQFF

V gene: TRBV18
D gene: TRBD1
J gene: TRBJ1-6
clone size: -
CDR3 DNA: TGTGCCAGCTCACGCGAAAGGACAGGGGGGAATTCACCCCTCCACTTT
CDR3 protein: CASSRERTGGNSPLHF

V gene: TRBV6-6
D gene: -
J gene: TRBJ2-1
clone size: -
CDR3 DNA: TGTGCCAGCATCCAGGGAGGTAACAATGAGCAGTTCTTC
CDR3 protein: CASIQGGNNEQFF

V gene: TRBV5-5
D gene: -
J gene: TRBJ2-5
clone size: -
CDR3 DNA: TGTGCCAGCAGCCGGGGACTCTCCCTAGAGACCCAGTACTTC
CDR3 protein: CASSRGLSLETQYF

V gene: TRBV30
D gene: TRBD2
J gene: TRBJ2-1
clone size: -
CDR3 DNA: TGTGCCTGGAGTTTCACCCAGGGACTAGCGGGGGGCAGGCGTGAGCAGTTCTTC
CDR3 protein: CAWSFTQGLAGGRREQFF

V gene: TRBV7-3
D gene: -
J gene: TRBJ1-1
clone size: -
CDR3 DNA: TGTGCCAGCAGCTTAGGGGTTGATAGCACTGAAGCTTTCTTT
CDR3 protein: CASSLGVDSTEAFF

V gene: TRBV2
D gene: -
J gene: TRBJ1-6
clone size: -
CDR3 DNA: TGTGCCAGCACCGAGATGACTCGGGATTCACCCCTCCACTTT
CDR3 protein: CASTEMTRDSPLHF

V gene: TRBV11-3
D gene: -
J gene: TRBJ2-5
clone size: -
CDR3 DNA: TGTGCCAGCAGCCTCAACGAGACAGAAGAGACCCAGTACTTC
CDR3 protein: CASSLNETEETQYF

V gene: TRBV15
D gene: -
J gene: TRBJ1-3
clone size: -
CDR3 DNA: TGTGCCACCAGCAGAGAGGAAGGGAGAGGAAACACCATATATTTT
CDR3 protein: CATSREEGRGNTIYF

V gene: TRBV7-2
D gene: -
J gene: TRBJ1-1
clone size: -
CDR3 DNA: TGTGCCAGCAGCTCCTCGGGACTCTCAGAAGCTTTCTTT
CDR3 protein: CASSSSGLSEAFF

V gene: TRBV7-9
D gene: -
J gene: TRBJ1-4
clone size: few
CDR3 DNA: TGTGCCAGCAGCTTAGGCAGGGGAAATGAAAAACTGTTTTTT
CDR3 protein: CASSLGRGNEKLFF

V gene: TRBV13
D gene: TRBD2
J gene: TRBJ2-1
clone size: -
CDR3 DNA: TGTGCCAGCAGCTTAGGACTAGCGTTCTACAATGAGCAGTTCTTC
CDR3 protein: CASSLGLAFYNEQFF

V gene: TRBV9
D gene: TRBD1
J gene: TRBJ2-7
clone size: -
CDR3 DNA: TGTGCCAGCAGCCCAAGACAGGGGGCCGGGGAGCAGTACTTC
CDR3 protein: CASSPRQGAGEQYF

V gene: TRBV7-2
D gene: -
J gene: TRBJ2-3
clone size: once
CDR3 DNA: TGTGCCAGCAGCTTAGTTGGGGGTACAGATACGCAGTATTTT
CDR3 protein: CASSLVGGTDTQYF

V gene: TRBV21-1
D gene: -
J gene: TRBJ1-6
clone size: once
CDR3 DNA: TGTGCCAGCAGCAATTCCCCGACTTCACCCCTCCACTTT
CDR3 protein: CASSNSPTSPLHF

V gene: TRBV28
D gene: -
J gene: TRBJ2-3
clone size: -
CDR3 DNA: TGTGCCAGCACCGACAATTTCAGGGCGACGCAGTATTTT
CDR3 protein: CASTDNFRATQYF

V gene: TRBV5-1
D gene: TRBD1
J gene: TRBJ1-1
clone size: once
CDR3 DNA: TGCGCCAGCAGCTTGACAGGGGTTGACACTGAAGCTTTCTTT
CDR3 protein: CASSLTGVDTEAFF

V gene: TRBV18
D gene: TRBD1
J gene: TRBJ1-1
clone size: -
CDR3 DNA: TGTGCCAGCTCATCGGACAGGGGGTTTCTGTCCGCTGAAGCTTTCTTT
CDR3 protein: CASSSDRGFLSAEAFF

V gene: TRBV9
D gene: TRBD1
J gene: TRBJ2-2
clone size: -
CDR3 DNA: TGTGCCAGCAAAGGGACAGGGGACACCGGGGAGCTGTTTTTT
CDR3 protein: CASKGTGDTGELFF

V gene: TRBV30
D gene: -
J gene: TRBJ1-1
clone size: -
CDR3 DNA: TGTGCCTGGAGTCCCGGGGAAGGAAGAGCTTTCTTT
CDR3 protein: CAWSPGEGRAFF

V gene: TRBV18
D gene: TRBD2
J gene: TRBJ2-7
clone size: -
CDR3 DNA: TGTGCCAGCTCGCCAGCGGGACTAGCGAAGTACGAGCAGTACTTC
CDR3 protein: CASSPAGLAKYEQYF

V gene: TRBV29-1
D gene: -
J gene: TRBJ1-5
clone size: -
CDR3 DNA: TGCAGCGTTCAGGAGGGGGGGGACTTTCAAAATCAGCCCCAGCATTTT
CDR3 protein: CSVQEGGDFQNQPQHF

V gene: TRBV30
D gene: -
J gene: TRBJ2-2
clone size: -
CDR3 DNA: TGTGCCTGGAGTGTAAAGGGTGGCACCGGGGAGCTGTTTTTT
CDR3 protein: CAWSVKGGTGELFF

V gene: TRBV7-9
D gene: TRBD1
J gene: TRBJ1-1
clone size: -
CDR3 DNA: TGTGCCATCCCTTCAGCTGGCCGGGACAGGATAAACACTGAAGCTTTCTTT
CDR3 protein: CAIPSAGRDRINTEAFF

V gene: TRBV5-1
D gene: -
J gene: TRBJ1-6
clone size: -
CDR3 DNA: TGCGCCAGCAGCTTCGGCCAGGGGAATTCACCCCTCCACTTT
CDR3 protein: CASSFGQGNSPLHF

V gene: TRBV11-3
D gene: TRBD2
J gene: TRBJ2-1
clone size: -
CDR3 DNA: TGTGCCAGCAGCTTGGGGCAGCGGGACCACAATGAGCAGTTCTTC
CDR3 protein: CASSLGQRDHNEQFF

V gene: TRBV15
D gene: TRBD2
J gene: TRBJ2-1
clone size: once
CDR3 DNA: TGTGCCACCAGCAGTGAACCGGCAGCTAGCGGGAACTCCTACAATGAGCAGTTCTTC
CDR3 protein: CATSSEPAASGNSYNEQFF

V gene: TRBV7-8
D gene: -
J gene: TRBJ1-6
clone size: -
CDR3 DNA: TGTGCCAGCAGCCTGCGGACGGATAATTCACCCCTCCACTTT
CDR3 protein: CASSLRTDNSPLHF

V gene: TRBV18
D gene: -
J gene: TRBJ2-3
clone size: once
CDR3 DNA: TGTGCCAGCTCACCACAGGGTGGCACAGATACGCAGTATTTT
CDR3 protein: CASSPQGGTDTQYF

V gene: TRBV5-1
D gene: TRBD2
J gene: TRBJ2-5
clone size: -
CDR3 DNA: TGCGCCAGCAGCCCGGCGACTAGCGCCCAAGAGACCCAGTACTTC
CDR3 protein: CASSPATSAQETQYF

V gene: TRBV7-6
D gene: -
J gene: TRBJ2-1
clone size: -
CDR3 DNA: TGTGCCAGCAGCTTAGAGGGGGGGCAACGAAGTGAGCAGTTCTTC
CDR3 protein: CASSLEGGQRSEQFF

V gene: TRBV19
D gene: TRBD1
J gene: TRBJ1-2
clone size: -
CDR3 DNA: TGTGCCAGTACCCGGACAGGGCGGGGTGGCTACACCTTC
CDR3 protein: CASTRTGRGGYTF

V gene: TRBV10-3
D gene: TRBD1
J gene: TRBJ1-5
clone size: -
CDR3 DNA: TGTGCCATCAGTGGAGGGGGCGGGCAGCCCCAGCATTTT
CDR3 protein: CAISGGGGQPQHF

V gene: TRBV14
D gene: -
J gene: TRBJ2-7
clone size: -
CDR3 DNA: TGTGCCAGCAGCTCCATCTCGACAGGTTCCTACGAGCAGTACTTC
CDR3 protein: CASSSISTGSYEQYF

V gene: TRBV14
D gene: -
J gene: TRBJ1-1
clone size: few
CDR3 DNA: TGTGCCAGCAGCCAACGGGTAACTGAAGCTTTCTTT
CDR3 protein: CASSQRVTEAFF

V gene: TRBV25-1
D gene: -
J gene: TRBJ1-4
clone size: -
CDR3 DNA: TGTGCCAGCAGTGAACCGGGAACGGTTAATGAAAAACTGTTTTTT
CDR3 protein: CASSEPGTVNEKLFF

V gene: TRBV7-2
D gene: -
J gene: TRBJ2-7
clone size: -
CDR3 DNA: TGTGCCAGCAGCCACTATATCACCTACGAGCAGTACTTC
CDR3 protein: CASSHYITYEQYF

V gene: TRBV7-9
D gene: -
J gene: TRBJ1-3
clone size: -
CDR3 DNA: TGTGCCAGCAGCAAGGTTGAGGCAAACACCATATATTTT
CDR3 protein: CASSKVEANTIYF